Listed below are T cell receptor beta chains from one sample, sequenced in a study of cytomegalovirus exposure and HLA in healthy donors. Some clones are missing from TCRdb's copy, which holds only in-frame ones; the method was immunoSEQ multiplex PCR. The sample consists of 60,000 to 70,000 clones, 60% to 80% of them appearing once. The material sequenced was PBMCs. Source of these receptors: a man aged 60 to 75 in good health and CMV-seropositive. The CDR3 runs from the conserved cysteine through the conserved F or W. The D gene is left open where the match is weak. Expanded clones get a size class; other rows say once, few or many, or leave the size out.

v_call	clone_size	d_call	j_call	cdr3_aa	cdr3_nt
TRBV5-8	NA	TRBD1	TRBJ1-4	CASTYRGLNEKLFF	TGTGCCAGCACCTACAGGGGTTTGAATGAAAAACTGTTTTTT
TRBV27	few	TRBD1	TRBJ1-2	CASSLQGDYGYTF	TGTGCCAGCAGTCTGCAGGGGGACTATGGCTACACCTTC
TRBV18	few	NA	TRBJ1-4	CASSRSGPATNEKLFF	TGTGCCAGCTCACGTTCTGGGCCTGCAACTAATGAAAAACTGTTTTTT
TRBV9	NA	NA	TRBJ1-1	CASSVAGGGDTEAFF	TGTGCCAGCAGCGTGGCGGGGGGAGGAGACACTGAAGCTTTCTTT
TRBV19	NA	NA	TRBJ2-1	CASSIVGGNTYNEQFF	TGTGCCAGTAGTATTGTTGGGGGCAATACATACAATGAGCAGTTCTTC
TRBV27	NA	NA	TRBJ1-6	CASSLYGARSYNSPLHF	TGTGCCAGCAGTTTATACGGTGCCAGGTCGTATAATTCACCCCTCCACTTT
TRBV12-5	NA	TRBD1	TRBJ1-1	CASGQGTGVFTEAFF	TGTGCTAGTGGGCAGGGGACAGGGGTGTTCACTGAAGCTTTCTTT
TRBV4-2	NA	TRBD2	TRBJ2-5	CASSQDPSGGGETQYF	TGTGCCAGCAGCCAAGATCCTAGCGGGGGTGGAGAGACCCAGTACTTC
TRBV7-9	few	TRBD2	TRBJ2-7	CASSPGLAASYEQYF	TGTGCCAGCAGCCCGGGACTAGCGGCATCCTACGAGCAGTACTTC
TRBV6-5	few	NA	TRBJ1-1	CASRRTVNTEAFF	TGTGCCAGCAGGCGGACAGTGAACACTGAAGCTTTCTTT
TRBV5-1	NA	NA	TRBJ1-2	CASSLETRGFDGYTF	TGCGCCAGCAGCTTGGAGACACGAGGGTTCGATGGCTACACCTTC
TRBV11-2	NA	TRBD1	TRBJ2-2	CASSSQGAGTGELFF	TGTGCCAGCAGCTCTCAGGGGGCGGGCACCGGGGAGCTGTTTTTT
TRBV7-8	NA	NA	TRBJ1-4	CASSFRGPRGNEKLFF	TGTGCCAGCAGCTTCCGTGGGCCCCGGGGTAATGAAAAACTGTTTTTT
TRBV13	NA	TRBD1	TRBJ2-1	CASSRDRTEQFF	TGTGCCAGCAGCCGGGACAGGACTGAGCAGTTCTTC